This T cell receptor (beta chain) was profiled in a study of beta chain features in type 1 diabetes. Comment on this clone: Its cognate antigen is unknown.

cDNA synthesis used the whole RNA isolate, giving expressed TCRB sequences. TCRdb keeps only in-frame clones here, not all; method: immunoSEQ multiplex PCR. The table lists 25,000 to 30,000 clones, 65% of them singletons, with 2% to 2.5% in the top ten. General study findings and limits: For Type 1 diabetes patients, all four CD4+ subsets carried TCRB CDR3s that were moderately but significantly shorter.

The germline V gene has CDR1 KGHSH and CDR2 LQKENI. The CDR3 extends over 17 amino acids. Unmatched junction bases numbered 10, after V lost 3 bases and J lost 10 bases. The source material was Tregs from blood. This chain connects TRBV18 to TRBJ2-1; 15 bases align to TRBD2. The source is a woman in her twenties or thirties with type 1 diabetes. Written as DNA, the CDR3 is TGTGCCAGCTCACCCCCAGGACTAGCGGGAGGGATTCGGGAGCAGTTCTTC. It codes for CASSPPGLAGGIREQFF.